A single sample is the source of the 20 T cell receptor beta chains below, sequenced in a study of blood T cell repertoires in COVID-19. Libraries were prepared by immunoSEQ multiplex PCR; TCRdb keeps only in-frame clonotypes and omits some of them. Of approximately 170,000 clones listed, about nine tenths are singletons. The sample was peripheral blood. These receptors were taken from a man between 60 and 75 years old with active or convalescent COVID-19.

The V and J genes are TRBV28 and TRBJ1-1, with 10 bases lining up with TRBD1. V shed 6 bases, J shed 6 bases, and the junction held 10 bases outside the gene matches. This CDR3 region has 15 residues. Germline-derived CDR1 and CDR2 are MDHEN and SYDVKM. The CDR3 region has the DNA TGTGCCAGCAGCCCTCTGGGGACAGGGGCCCCTGAAGCTTTCTTT. This encodes CASSPLGTGAPEAFF. Looking up the rest from reference TRBV28 and TRBJ1-1 gives the full variable domain: DVKVTQSSRYLVKRTGEKVFLECVQDMDHENMFWYRQDPGLGLRLIYFSYDVKMKEKGDIPEGYSVSREKKERFSLILESASTNQTSMYLCASSPLGTGAPEAFFGQGTRLTVV.

The genes are TRBV7-2 and TRBJ1-1; TRBD1 matches at 9 bases. V dropped 5 bases and J dropped 7; count of bases not matched to a gene: 5. The CDR3 length is 13 residues. Looked up from germline, CDR1 is SGHTA and CDR2 is FQGNSA. The CDR3 nucleotides are TGTGCCAGCAGCCCACAGGGGGCAGGTGAAGCTTTCTTT. Translation: CASSPQGAGEAFF.

This rearrangement joins TRBV19 to TRBJ2-7; TRBD1 matches 8 bases. This CDR3 comprises 13 residues. The V gene's germline CDR1 is LNHDA and CDR2 SQIVND (reference sequence). V lost 5 bases to trimming and J lost 3 bases; unmatched junction nucleotides: 3. The chain's CDR3 is CASSGDRRYEQYF. CDR3 DNA sequence: TGTGCCAGTAGTGGGGACAGGCGCTACGAGCAGTACTTC.

The chain has TRBV7-9 and TRBJ2-7, with 7 bases aligning to TRBD1. The CDR3 loop spans 14 amino acids. Germline CDR1 SEHNR, CDR2 FQNEAQ (reference sequence). With V trimmed by 5 bases and J by 2 bases, 6 bases remained unmatched. The CDR3 protein is CASSPRGGAYEQYF. The CDR3 region has the DNA TGTGCCAGCAGCCCGAGAGGGGGCGCCTACGAGCAGTACTTC.

The chain couples TRBV18 to TRBJ2-5; D gene ambiguous. The CDR3 totals 15 residues. The V and J ends lost 3 bases and 1 base respectively, with 12 bases between them. The V gene's germline CDR1 is KGHSH and CDR2 LQKENI. This CDR3 reads CASSPQSIAQETQYF. CDR3 nucleotide sequence: TGTGCCAGCTCACCGCAGTCAATAGCCCAAGAGACCCAGTACTTC.

The rearrangement joins TRBV11-2 to TRBJ2-5, with D perhaps TRBD1 (8 bases). The CDR3 length is 16 residues. Germline V lookup: CDR1 SGHAT, CDR2 FQNNGV. The ends were cut back, 5 bases at V and 5 bases at J, with 21 bases in the middle. For the CDR3, the DNA is TGTGCCAGCAGCCCCGCAGATGGGAGGGACAGGGAGACCCAGTACTTC. Translating gives CASSPADGRDRETQYF.

The genes are TRBV6-1 and TRBJ2-3; no definite D call. V was trimmed by 0 bases and J by 0 bases, leaving 7 bases between them. Germline CDR1 MNHNS, CDR2 SASEGT. The CDR3 runs 15 residues. This CDR3 reads CASSEAGTSTDTQYF. DNA of the CDR3: TGTGCCAGCAGTGAAGCGGGCACTAGCACAGATACGCAGTATTTT.

The rearrangement links TRBV29-1 to TRBJ2-5; no clear D. Trimming cost V 6 bases and J 1 base, with 12 bases left between them. CDR1 is SQVTM and CDR2 is ANQGSEA in the germline V gene. The CDR3 runs 13 residues. The CDR3 reads CSVRSTTQETQYF. CDR3 bases: TGCAGCGTCCGTTCGACAACCCAAGAGACCCAGTACTTC.

The genes are TRBV7-2 and TRBJ2-4; 12 positions match TRBD2. The CDR3 sequence is 16 residues long. Trimming removed 4 bases from V and 7 bases from J; junction bases left unmatched: 8. Per germline, CDR1 SGHTA and CDR2 FQGNSA. The CDR3 nucleotides are TGTGCCAGCAGCTCGAAGACTAGCGGGGGTAGGAACATTCAGTACTTC. Residues: CASSSKTSGGRNIQYF.

The rearrangement links TRBV2 to TRBJ1-2; D might be TRBD1 (6 bases). The length of the CDR3 is 13 residues. Germline lookup yields CDR1 SNHLY and CDR2 FYNNEI. Trimming removed 5 bases from V and 4 bases from J, with 11 bases in between. The CDR3 loop reads CASSWTDRYGYTF. In DNA, the CDR3 is TGTGCCAGCAGTTGGACAGACCGCTATGGCTACACCTTC.

The CDR3 DNA sequence: TGTGCCAGCAGCTTAGCCCCGGGACTCTTCCAAGAGACCCAGTACTTC. Amino acid sequence: CASSLAPGLFQETQYF. This chain links TRBV7-8 with TRBJ2-5; the D gene is possibly TRBD2 (6 bases). Trimming removed 0 bases at V and 1 base at J, with 12 bases between. The germline V gene encodes CDR1 SGHVS and CDR2 FQNEAQ. This CDR3 is 16 amino acids long.

The genes are TRBV9 and TRBJ1-6; perhaps TRBD1 as D (5 bases). V gave up 4 bases and J gave up 0 bases, with 17 bases separating them. The CDR3 extends over 18 amino acids. Germline V lookup: CDR1 SGDLS, CDR2 YYNGEE. This CDR3 is CASSLPAVGGSYNSPLHF. As DNA, the CDR3 is TGTGCCAGCAGCCTACCGGCCGTGGGGGGCTCCTATAATTCACCCCTCCACTTT.

This clone was seen just once. J is TRBJ2-2 and V is TRBV5-1; D is perhaps TRBD2 (5 bases). The germline V and J ends were trimmed by 1 base and 0 bases, with 19 bases remaining between them. The CDR3 has 19 residues. The germline V gene encodes CDR1 SGHRS and CDR2 YFSETQ. For the CDR3, the DNA is TGCGCCAGCAGCTTGCCTCAGGTTCGTAACGGGGCGAACACCGGGGAGCTGTTTTTT. Translated: CASSLPQVRNGANTGELFF. The variable domain in full, with the rest retrieved from reference TRBV5-1 and TRBJ2-2, is KAGVTQTPRYLIKTRGQQVTLSCSPISGHRSVSWYQQTPGQGLQFLFEYFSETQRNKGNFPGRFSGRQFSNSRSEMNVSTLELGDSALYLCASSLPQVRNGANTGELFFGEGSRLTVL.

This clone has just a few counts. The chain couples TRBV3-1 (or the pseudogene TRBV3-2) to TRBJ2-7, with 8 bases matching TRBD2. Germline CDR1 LGHDT, CDR2 YNNKEL (reference sequence). The CDR3 covers 16 residues. The trim removed 4 bases at V and 3 bases at J, leaving 11 bases unmatched. The CDR3 DNA is TGTGCCAGCAGCCCCGGGGGTAGCGGGACGTACTACGAGCAGTACTTC. This translates into CASSPGGSGTYYEQYF.

The DNA of the CDR3 is TGTGCCAGCCAACTAGCGGGAGGAGAGACCCAGTACTTC. Encoded protein: CASQLAGGETQYF. The chain recombines TRBV25-1 with TRBJ2-5; 12 nucleotides line up with TRBD2. CDR1 and CDR2 from the germline V gene are MGHDK and SYGVNS. This CDR3 region has 13 residues. Trimming cost V 8 bases and J 4 bases; bases outside gene matches: 2.

The rearrangement joins TRBV6-5 to TRBJ1-5; the match to TRBD1 covers 7 bases. This CDR3 is 15 amino acids long. The germline CDR1 and CDR2 sequences are MNHEY and SVGAGI. J lost 6 bases, V lost 4 bases, and 9 bases had no gene match. CDR3 amino acids: CASSLRQGGGQPQHF. The DNA of the CDR3 is TGTGCCAGCAGTTTACGACAGGGAGGAGGTCAGCCCCAGCATTTT.

Only one count was recorded for this clone. The J gene is TRBJ1-1, the V gene TRBV4-1; a weak D match, TRBD1 (6 bases). Germline CDR1 is MGHRA and CDR2 is YSYEKL. Trimming cost V 3 bases and J 0 bases, with 11 bases left between them. The length of the CDR3 is 15 residues. The DNA of the CDR3 is TGCGCCAGCAGCCACCCACAGGGTTTGAACACTGAAGCTTTCTTT. Encoded protein: CASSHPQGLNTEAFF.

This chain joins TRBV5-5 and TRBJ2-7, with TRBD2 matching over 7 bases. Per germline, CDR1 SGHKS and CDR2 YYEKEE (reference sequence). V lost 1 base, J lost 1 base, and 5 bases stayed unmatched. The CDR3 runs to 15 residues. CDR3 sequence: CASSLSLGGSYEQYF. The CDR3 coding sequence is TGTGCCAGCAGCTTGTCGTTGGGGGGGTCCTACGAGCAGTACTTC.

The rearrangement joins TRBV19 to TRBJ2-7; TRBD1 aligns across 9 bases. The germline CDR1 and CDR2 sequences are LNHDA and SQIVND (reference sequence). J lost 0 bases, V lost 4 bases, and 4 bases had no gene match. This CDR3 has 15 residues. The CDR3 spells CASSKGQGFSYEQYF. CDR3 nucleotide sequence: TGTGCCAGTAGTAAAGGACAGGGGTTCTCCTACGAGCAGTACTTC. The entire variable domain, with the rest obtained from reference TRBV19 and TRBJ2-7, is as follows: DGGITQSPKYLFRKEGQNVTLSCEQNLNHDAMYWYRQDPGQGLRLIYYSQIVNDFQKGDIAEGYSVSREKKESFPLTVTSAQKNPTAFYLCASSKGQGFSYEQYFGPGTRLTVT.

The chain employs TRBV5-1 and TRBJ1-5; 7 nucleotides line up with TRBD1. V lost 3 bases, J lost 4 bases, and 4 bases stayed unmatched. This CDR3 comprises 14 residues. Looked up from germline, CDR1 is SGHRS and CDR2 is YFSETQ. CDR3 sequence: CASSSGTANQPQHF. CDR3 in DNA: TGCGCCAGCAGCTCCGGGACAGCTAATCAGCCCCAGCATTTT.